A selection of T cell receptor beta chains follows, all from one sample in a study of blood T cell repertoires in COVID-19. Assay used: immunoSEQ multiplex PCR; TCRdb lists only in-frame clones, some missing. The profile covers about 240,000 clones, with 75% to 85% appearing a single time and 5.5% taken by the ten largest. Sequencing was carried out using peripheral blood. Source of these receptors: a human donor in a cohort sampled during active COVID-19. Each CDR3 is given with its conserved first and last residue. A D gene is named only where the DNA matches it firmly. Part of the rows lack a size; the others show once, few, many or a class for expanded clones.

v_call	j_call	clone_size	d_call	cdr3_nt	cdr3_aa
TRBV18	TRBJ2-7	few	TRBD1	TGTGCCAGCTCAGGTATAGGGGGACAGTACGAGCAGTACTTC	CASSGIGGQYEQYF
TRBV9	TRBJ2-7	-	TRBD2	TGTGCCAGCAGCGTTGGTTCTAGCGGCTTCTCCTACGAGCAGTACTTC	CASSVGSSGFSYEQYF
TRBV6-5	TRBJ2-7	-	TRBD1	TGTGCCAGCAGTTACTGGGGACAGGAGTACTTC	CASSYWGQEYF
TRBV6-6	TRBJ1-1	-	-	TGTGCCAGCAGTTACGGGGGGGGCACTGAAGCTTTCTTT	CASSYGGGTEAFF
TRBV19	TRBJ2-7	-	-	TGTGCCAGTAGTCCGCCCGGGACTCAAGCCTACGAGCAGTACTTC	CASSPPGTQAYEQYF
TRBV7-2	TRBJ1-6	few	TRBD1	TGTGCCAGCAGCTTTGACAAGGACAGGAGGAAAACCCTCCACTTT	CASSFDKDRRKTLHF
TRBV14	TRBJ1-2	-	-	TGTGCCAGCAGCCTAGCGGCGGGGGGCTACACCTTC	CASSLAAGGYTF
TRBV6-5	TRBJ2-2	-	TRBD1	TGTGCCAGCAGTTACGGGGACAGGGCCGGGGAGCTGTTTTTT	CASSYGDRAGELFF
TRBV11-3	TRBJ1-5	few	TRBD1	TGTGCCAGCAGCCTCCCCGACAGGGGGCGAGGTTTGGCTCAGCCCCAGCATTTT	CASSLPDRGRGLAQPQHF
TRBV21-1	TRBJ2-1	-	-	TGTGCCAGCAGAGGGGGATCCTCCTACAATGAGCAGTTCTTC	CASRGGSSYNEQFF
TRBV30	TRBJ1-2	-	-	TGTGCCTGGAGGGACGCGGGACCAGGCTACACCTTC	CAWRDAGPGYTF
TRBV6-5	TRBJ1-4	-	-	TGTGCCAGCAGCCAGCGCCATAATGAAAAACTGTTTTTT	CASSQRHNEKLFF
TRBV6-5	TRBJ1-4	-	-	TGTGCCAGCATAGACGGGGGAGCAACTAATGAAAAACTGTTTTTT	CASIDGGATNEKLFF
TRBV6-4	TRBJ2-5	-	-	TGTGCCACCCTGGGCTGGCAACCTCCTCAAGAGACCCAGTACTTC	CATLGWQPPQETQYF
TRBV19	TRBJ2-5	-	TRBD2	TGTGCCAGTAGTCGGATTAGCGGGACTGTGGAGACCCAGTACTTC	CASSRISGTVETQYF
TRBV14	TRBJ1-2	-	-	TGTGCCAGCAGCCAAGAACAGGGAAATGGCTACACCTTC	CASSQEQGNGYTF
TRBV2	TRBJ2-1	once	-	TGTGCCAGCAGAGAGATCTATGAGCAGTTCTTC	CASREIYEQFF
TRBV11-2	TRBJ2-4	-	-	TGTGCCAGCAGCTTAGGGCCGATAAACATTCAGTACTTC	CASSLGPINIQYF
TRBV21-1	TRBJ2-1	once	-	TGTGCCAGCAGCCCGGGTGAGAGCGGGAACAATGAGCAGTTCTTC	CASSPGESGNNEQFF
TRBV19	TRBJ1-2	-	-	TGTGCCAGTAGTATTCGTCTTTCTAGGGGGAGCTATGGCTACACCTTC	CASSIRLSRGSYGYTF
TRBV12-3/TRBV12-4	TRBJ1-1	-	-	TGTGCCAGCAGTTTCAGAGGGATAGCTGAAGCTTTCTTT	CASSFRGIAEAFF
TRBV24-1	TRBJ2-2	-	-	TGTGCCACCAGTGATTTTATTTCCGGGGAGCTGTTTTTT	CATSDFISGELFF
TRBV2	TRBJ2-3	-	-	TGTGCCAGCAGGAAACTGTTTCGACACCGAAGCACAGATACGCAGTATTTT	CASRKLFRHRSTDTQYF
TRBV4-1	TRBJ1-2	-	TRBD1	TGCGCCAGCAGCGGGACAGGGGAGGACTACACCTTC	CASSGTGEDYTF
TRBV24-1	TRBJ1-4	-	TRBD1	TGTGCCACCAGCGATCGTGGGACAGGGGTTGAAAAACTGTTTTTT	CATSDRGTGVEKLFF
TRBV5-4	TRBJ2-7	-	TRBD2	TGTGCCAGCAGCTTGGGAAAACGGGAGGGCGAGCAGTACTTC	CASSLGKREGEQYF
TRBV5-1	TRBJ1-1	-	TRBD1	TGCGCCAGCAGCTCCCGGACAGGTCAGAACACTGAAGCTTTCTTT	CASSSRTGQNTEAFF
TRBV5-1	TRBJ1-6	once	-	TGCGCCAGCAGCTTGCAGGGTGGTATATCACCCCTCCACTTT	CASSLQGGISPLHF
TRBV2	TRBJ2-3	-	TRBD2	TGTGCCAGCAGTGTAGCGGGGGGGTCAGATACGCAGTATTTT	CASSVAGGSDTQYF
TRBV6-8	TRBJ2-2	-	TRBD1	TGTGCCAGCAGCTGGGACAGGGGCATTCCGCTTTCGAACACCGGGGAGCTGTTTTTT	CASSWDRGIPLSNTGELFF
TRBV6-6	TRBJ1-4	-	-	TGTGCCAGCAGTTACTCCCCCGGGGAAAAACTGTTTTTT	CASSYSPGEKLFF
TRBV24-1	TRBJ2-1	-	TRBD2	TGTGCCACCAGGGTAGCGGGAGGAGATGAGCAGTTCTTC	CATRVAGGDEQFF
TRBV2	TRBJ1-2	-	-	TGTGCCAGCAGTTTAGATAGTTCTAACTATGGCTACACCTTC	CASSLDSSNYGYTF
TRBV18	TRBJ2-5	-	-	TGTGCCAGCTCCAAGGCGGGTGACCAAGAGACCCAGTACTTC	CASSKAGDQETQYF
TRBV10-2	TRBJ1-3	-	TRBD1	TGCGCCAGCAGGGATACAGGGGAAGGAAACACCATATATTTT	CASRDTGEGNTIYF
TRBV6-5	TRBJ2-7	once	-	TGTGCCAGCATACAGGGTAAAATCTACGAGCAGTACTTC	CASIQGKIYEQYF
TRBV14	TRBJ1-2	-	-	TGTGCCAGCAGCTCTTCGGGGGGGGCCCCAGGCTACACCTTC	CASSSSGGAPGYTF
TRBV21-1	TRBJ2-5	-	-	TGTGCCAGCAGCCCCCAGGGTTTGGAGACCCAGTACTTC	CASSPQGLETQYF
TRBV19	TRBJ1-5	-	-	TGTGCCAGTAGTACATTAGGGGTGCTAGGCAATCAGCCCCAGCATTTT	CASSTLGVLGNQPQHF
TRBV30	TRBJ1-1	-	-	TGTGCCTGCCAGGACGGGAGAACTGAAGCTTTCTTT	CACQDGRTEAFF
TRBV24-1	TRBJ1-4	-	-	TGTGCCACCAGTCGCGGGGGTGAAAAACTGTTTTTT	CATSRGGEKLFF
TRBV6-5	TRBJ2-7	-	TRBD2	TGTGCCAGCAGTAAACGACTAGCGGGGAGCTACGAGCAGTACTTC	CASSKRLAGSYEQYF
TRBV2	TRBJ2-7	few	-	TGTGCCAGCAGCCTAAGGGCAGGGTTGAACGAGCAGTACTTC	CASSLRAGLNEQYF
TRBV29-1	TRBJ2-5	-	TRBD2	TGCAGCTTGCGGGGGGGCAGGGTAAAGGAGACCCAGTACTTC	CSLRGGRVKETQYF
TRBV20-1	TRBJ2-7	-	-	TGCAGTGCTAGTGGGGCAGGCTCCTACGAGCAGTACTTC	CSASGAGSYEQYF
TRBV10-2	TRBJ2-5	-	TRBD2	TGCGCCAGCAGTGAAGGCAGGAGACTAGCGGAGTCGAAAGAGACCCAGTACTTC	CASSEGRRLAESKETQYF
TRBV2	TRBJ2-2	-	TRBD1	TGTGCCAGCAGCCCGGACAGGGCCAACACCGGGGAGCTGTTTTTT	CASSPDRANTGELFF
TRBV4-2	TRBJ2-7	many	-	TGTGCCAGCAGCCAAGGTCCTACAGGGACCTACGAGCAGTACTTC	CASSQGPTGTYEQYF
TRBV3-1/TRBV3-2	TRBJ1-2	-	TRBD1	TGTGCCAGCAGTCCTCACCCGACAGGGGGAGGAGGCTACACCTTC	CASSPHPTGGGGYTF